The present T cell receptor beta chain was sequenced within a study of T cell responses to AZD1222 COVID-19 vaccine. Background on the study: Second doses were pooled across both intervals (about 4 or about 12 weeks).

Overall study findings and caveats: Clonal diversity may have been underestimated, and the donors were mostly white British, with more females than males. Among spike-specific TCRs, nearly half reportedly target unmutated variant regions.

Measured with immunoSEQ multiplex PCR; TCRdb has only the in-frame clones, and not every one. Among 100,000 to 150,000 clones listed, more than 70% were seen once. Note on this clone: Its antigen is still unknown.

The CDR3 covers 15 residues. Looked up from germline, CDR1 is MDHEN and CDR2 is SYDVKM. Trimming removed 6 bases from V and 4 bases from J; junction bases left unmatched: 10. This TCR was sampled from an adult in good health. Material: peripheral blood, obtained on day 0 of AZD1222 vaccination. The V and J genes are TRBV28 and TRBJ1-2; 8 nucleotides agree with TRBD1. CDR3 DNA: TGTGCCAGCAGGGCAGGGGGCGCGTTCCGCTATGGCTACACCTTC. Its translation is CASRAGGAFRYGYTF.